The next 21 T cell receptor beta chains were all read from a single sample in a study of blood T cell repertoires in COVID-19. Clones were sequenced by immunoSEQ multiplex PCR, and TCRdb holds only the in-frame ones, with some missing. Of about 200,000 clones in the sample, roughly nine tenths are singletons; the top ten hold roughly 0.78%. The specimen sequenced was peripheral blood. The receptors come from a woman aged 70-85 years with acute or convalescent COVID-19.

This chain uses TRBV10-2 with TRBJ2-1; the match to TRBD2 covers 7 bases. V trimming: 4 bases; J trimming: 12 bases; junction bases outside the gene matches: 6. The CDR3 totals 12 residues. Germline values: CDR1 WSHSY, CDR2 SAAADI. CDR3 region: CASSGAGDAQFF. The CDR3, as DNA: TGCGCCAGCAGTGGGGCGGGGGATGCGCAGTTCTTC.

This clone came up a few times. The chain recombines TRBV4-3 with TRBJ1-5; 8 positions match TRBD1. With 3 bases clipped from V and 6 bases from J, the junction kept 7 bases outside the gene matches. Germline assignment: CDR1 LGHNA and CDR2 YSLEER. The CDR3 has 15 residues. CDR3 coding DNA: TGCGCCAGCAGCCAGAATCCAGGGGGCATTCAGCCCCAGCATTTT. Protein product: CASSQNPGGIQPQHF.

This sequence joins TRBV12-3 or TRBV12-4 and TRBJ2-7; D not resolved. The CDR3 runs 12 residues. V was pared by 5 bases and J by 4 bases, with 9 bases between. The chain's CDR3 is CASSRLYYEQYF. Here the CDR3 DNA reads TGTGCCAGCAGTAGACTCTATTACGAGCAGTACTTC.

The chain combines TRBV28 with TRBJ1-2; possibly TRBD1 for D (5 bases). CDR1 is MDHEN, CDR2 SYDVKM, per germline. The V end lost 6 bases, the J end lost 2 bases, and 10 bases lay between the germline ends. The CDR3 loop spans 13 amino acids. CDR3 loop: CASSRVHNYGYTF. In DNA form, the CDR3 reads TGTGCCAGCAGCAGGGTCCACAACTATGGCTACACCTTC.

The V gene is TRBV5-1, the J gene TRBJ1-4, with 9 bases aligning to TRBD1. Looked up from germline, CDR1 is SGHRS and CDR2 is YFSETQ. The CDR3 is 14 amino acids. J gave up 7 bases and V 4 bases, and 5 bases lay outside the gene matches. The CDR3 DNA follows: TGCGCCAGCAGCCTTACAGGGGGCACTGAAAAACTGTTTTTT. Its translation: CASSLTGGTEKLFF.

In this sample, this clone turned up a few times. The chain uses TRBV6-5 and TRBJ2-3, with 7 bases fitting TRBD1. Germline-derived CDR1 and CDR2 are MNHEY and SVGAGI. This CDR3 comprises 15 residues. After removal of 4 bases from V and 2 bases from J, the junction contained 6 bases not matched to a gene. This CDR3 is CASSSGQRLTDTQYF. The CDR3 DNA reads as TGTGCCAGCAGTTCGGGACAGAGACTCACAGATACGCAGTATTTT.

The J gene is TRBJ2-1, the V gene TRBV7-9; D gene uncertain. The CDR3 extends over 11 amino acids. The germline V gene encodes CDR1 SEHNR and CDR2 FQNEAQ (reference sequence). V shed 5 bases and J shed 5 bases, with 4 bases lying between them. The CDR3 DNA reads TGTGCCAGCAGCCTCCACAATGAGCAGTTCTTC. Amino acid sequence: CASSLHNEQFF. Combining the CDR3 with reference TRBV7-9 and TRBJ2-1 gives the whole variable domain DTGVSQNPRHKITKRGQNVTFRCDPISEHNRLYWYRQTLGQGPEFLTYFQNEAQLEKSRLLSDRFSAERPKGSFSTLEIQRTEQGDSAMYLCASSLHNEQFFGPGTRLTVL.

The chain has TRBV28 and TRBJ2-1; 10 nucleotides match TRBD2. CDR1 is MDHEN and CDR2 is SYDVKM in the germline V gene. The CDR3 has 13 amino acids. The CDR3 sequence: CVVAGGRYNEQFF. Here the CDR3 DNA reads TGTGTGGTAGCGGGAGGCAGGTACAATGAGCAGTTCTTC.

The chain joins TRBV25-1 to TRBJ2-7; 7 nucleotides align to TRBD2. In germline, CDR1 is MGHDK, CDR2 SYGVNS. This CDR3 is built from 13 residues. After removal of 5 bases from V and 2 bases from J, the junction contained 3 bases not matched to a gene. CDR3 in amino acids: CASSRSGAYEQYF. The CDR3 nucleotides read TGTGCCAGCAGTAGGAGCGGGGCCTACGAGCAGTACTTC.

V usage is TRBV11-2 and J usage is TRBJ2-6, with D hard to call. Germline V lookup: CDR1 SGHAT, CDR2 FQNNGV. Trimming took 1 base from V and 0 from J, leaving 10 bases between them. The CDR3 runs to 17 residues. The CDR3 sequence is CASSLVVVFSGANVLTF. Written as DNA, the CDR3 is TGTGCCAGCAGCTTAGTTGTAGTTTTCTCTGGGGCCAACGTCCTGACTTTC.

The rearrangement links TRBV25-1 to TRBJ1-2; D is perhaps TRBD1 (6 bases). Trimming cost V 7 bases and J 6 bases, with 15 bases left between them. The germline gives CDR1 MGHDK, CDR2 SYGVNS. There are 13 residues in the CDR3. CDR3 coding DNA: TGTGCCAGCACCCCGGGGGGGCCAAATGGCTACACCTTC. This codes for CASTPGGPNGYTF.

The chain has TRBV5-4 and TRBJ1-2; 11 bases are shared with TRBD1. Per germline, CDR1 SGHNT and CDR2 YYREEE (reference sequence). V dropped 5 bases and J dropped 4; count of bases not matched to a gene: 7. The CDR3 length is 15 residues. The chain's CDR3 is CASRWDRGSSYGYTF. Here the CDR3 DNA reads TGTGCCAGCAGGTGGGACAGGGGGTCTTCCTATGGCTACACCTTC.

This clone was seen only once. This chain joins TRBV11-2 and TRBJ2-7; D perhaps matches TRBD1 (6 bases). CDR3 length: 13 amino acids. The V gene's germline CDR1 is SGHAT and CDR2 FQNNGV. V dropped 5 bases and J dropped 4 bases, with 12 bases sitting between them. The CDR3 nucleotides are TGTGCCAGCAGCACTGACAGGATGTACGAGCAGTACTTC. This translates into CASSTDRMYEQYF.

This clone has a single count. The same CDR3 can be traced to other DNA sequences in this sample. The chain carries TRBV18 and TRBJ1-1; the D gene is possibly TRBD1 (5 bases). Germline loops: CDR1 KGHSH, CDR2 LQKENI. This CDR3 region has 13 residues. V was pared by 3 bases and J by 1 base, with 6 bases between. CDR3 sequence: CASSPGQNTEAFF. The CDR3 DNA reads as TGTGCCAGCTCACCCGGACAGAACACTGAAGCTTTCTTT.

The V gene is TRBV5-4, the J gene TRBJ2-5, with unresolved D. Deletions cut 3 bases from V and 5 bases from J, with 11 bases between. The germline V gene encodes CDR1 SGHNT and CDR2 YYREEE (reference sequence). The CDR3 runs to 13 residues. In DNA, the CDR3 is TGTGCCAGCAGCTCAACCCCCCGGGAGACCCAGTACTTC. It translates to CASSSTPRETQYF.

The gene calls are TRBV29-1 and TRBJ1-1; D is unresolved. V lost 2 bases and J lost 1, with 8 bases in between. The CDR3 runs to 13 residues. CDR1 is SQVTM and CDR2 is ANQGSEA in the germline V gene. The CDR3 is CSVESNRNTEAFF. Written as DNA, the CDR3 is TGCAGCGTTGAAAGTAACAGGAACACTGAAGCTTTCTTT.

The chain carries TRBV7-2 and TRBJ2-1, with 7 positions matching TRBD2. J lost 6 bases, V lost 5 bases, and 4 bases had no gene match. The CDR3 has 13 amino acids. Per the germline V gene, CDR1 is SGHTA and CDR2 is FQGNSA. CDR3 region: CASSALALNEQFF. As DNA, the CDR3 is TGTGCCAGCAGCGCACTAGCGCTCAATGAGCAGTTCTTC.

V and J are TRBV7-2 and TRBJ1-4; D might be TRBD1 (5 bases). V was trimmed by 5 bases and J by 14 bases, leaving 21 bases between them. Per germline, CDR1 SGHTA and CDR2 FQGNSA. The CDR3 runs 14 residues. The CDR3 sequence: CASSPQATGGSLFF. The CDR3 nucleotides read TGTGCCAGCAGCCCACAGGCCACGGGAGGGTCGCTGTTTTTT.

The chain combines TRBV10-3 with TRBJ1-5; tentatively, D is TRBD1 (6 bases). This CDR3 has 14 residues. The germline V gene has CDR1 ENHRY and CDR2 SYGVKD. The ends were cut back, 6 bases at V and 2 bases at J, with 11 bases in the middle. CDR3 loop: CAISQGFGNQPQHF. CDR3 coding DNA: TGTGCCATCAGCCAGGGGTTTGGCAATCAGCCCCAGCATTTT.

This clone was observed a single time. Written as DNA, the CDR3 is TGTGCCACCAGTGATTTGGAGGGCACCAAAGCCCTAGCGGGGCTCACAGATACGCAGTATTTT. Translation gives CATSDLEGTKALAGLTDTQYF. The chain is built from TRBV24-1 and TRBJ2-3, with 9 bases matching TRBD2. The CDR3 loop spans 21 amino acids. V lost 0 bases and J lost 2; bases outside the gene matches: 17. The germline gives CDR1 KGHDR, CDR2 SFDVKD.

The rearrangement joins TRBV7-3 to TRBJ2-1; D unresolved. The CDR3 totals 14 residues. Per the germline V gene, CDR1 is SGHTA and CDR2 is FQGTGA. The V gene lost 5 bases and the J gene lost 1 base, with 9 bases spanning the gap. The CDR3: CASSLAASYNEQFF. DNA for the CDR3: TGTGCCAGCAGCCTGGCCGCATCCTACAATGAGCAGTTCTTC.